This record covers a single TCR beta chain. Its antigen remains unknown. Using a J-beta primer mix together with a sample-barcoded 5' primer, a second PCR was run for about 6 to 12 cycles. Per sample, CDR3-containing paired-end reads numbered at least 2.5 million. Via MiXCR, TCRdb re-called the 5' RACE reads, giving one row per CDR3 protein. The sample includes over 1,500,000 distinct CDR3 sequences, about two fifths of them seen just once. The CDR3 sequence is 17 residues long. Germline V gene sequence: CDR1 MGHRA, CDR2 YSYEKL. V was shortened by 4 bases and J by 2 bases, with 20 bases between the two germline ends. The data stem from a study of blood T cells in healthy people across ages. Study results and limitations: The study found more naive CD4+ cells and higher diversity in long-lived than aged donors. There was no known CMV status for donors, so expanded clonotype changes were possibly confounded.

The origin of this receptor is a human donor in good health. The chain has TRBV4-1 and TRBJ2-5, with D maybe TRBD2 (5 bases). The material sequenced was blood. CDR3 sequence (DNA): TGCGCCAGCAGCCTGTTCAAATCGGCTGGCGGGCAAGAGACCCAGTACTTC. Its protein is CASSLFKSAGGQETQYF.